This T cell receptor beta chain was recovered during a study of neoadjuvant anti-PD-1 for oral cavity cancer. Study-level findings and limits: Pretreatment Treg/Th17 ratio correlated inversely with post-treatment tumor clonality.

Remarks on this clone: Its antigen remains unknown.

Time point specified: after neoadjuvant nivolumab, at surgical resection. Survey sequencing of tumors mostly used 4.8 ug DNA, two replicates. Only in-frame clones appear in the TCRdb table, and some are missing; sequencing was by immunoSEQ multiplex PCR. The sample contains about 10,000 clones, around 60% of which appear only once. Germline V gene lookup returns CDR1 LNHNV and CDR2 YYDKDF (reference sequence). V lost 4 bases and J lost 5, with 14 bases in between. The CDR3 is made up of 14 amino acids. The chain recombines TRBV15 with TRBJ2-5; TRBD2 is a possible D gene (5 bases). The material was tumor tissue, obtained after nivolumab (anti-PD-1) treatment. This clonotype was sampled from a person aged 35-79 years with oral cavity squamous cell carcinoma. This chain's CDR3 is CATSTRGSGETQYF. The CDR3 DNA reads TGTGCCACCAGCACCCGGGGAAGCGGTGAGACCCAGTACTTC.